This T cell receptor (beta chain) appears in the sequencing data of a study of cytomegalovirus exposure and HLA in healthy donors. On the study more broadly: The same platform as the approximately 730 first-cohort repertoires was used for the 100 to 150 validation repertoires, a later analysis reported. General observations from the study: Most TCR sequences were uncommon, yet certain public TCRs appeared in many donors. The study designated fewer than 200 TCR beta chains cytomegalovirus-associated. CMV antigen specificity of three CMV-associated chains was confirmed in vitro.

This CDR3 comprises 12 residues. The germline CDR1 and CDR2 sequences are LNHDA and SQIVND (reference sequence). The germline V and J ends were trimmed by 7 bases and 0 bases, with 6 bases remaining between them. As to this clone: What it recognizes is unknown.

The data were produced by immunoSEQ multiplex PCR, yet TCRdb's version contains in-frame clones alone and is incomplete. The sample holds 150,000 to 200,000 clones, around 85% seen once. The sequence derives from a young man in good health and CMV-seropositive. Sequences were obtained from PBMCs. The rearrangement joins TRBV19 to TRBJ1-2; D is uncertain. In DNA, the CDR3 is TGTGCCAGTACTTCAGCTAACTATGGCTACACCTTC. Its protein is CASTSANYGYTF.